The 6 T cell receptor beta chains below come from one sample, sequenced in a study of shared clonotypes between healthy human individuals. Assay used: immunoSEQ multiplex PCR; TCRdb lists only in-frame clones, some missing. Of roughly 890,000 clones detected, 80% to 95% appear once; the ten largest clones hold about 25%. CD45RO-negative, CCR7-selected cells formed the naive CD8 fraction, which excluded terminally differentiated effector memory CD45RA+ cells. The sequenced material came from naive CD8+ T cells sorted from blood. These receptors all come from a man younger than 40 in good health.

This clone is a singleton in its sample. V and J are TRBV6-6 and TRBJ2-1, with a possible D match to TRBD2 (5 bases). The CDR3 covers 16 residues. Germline V CDR1 and CDR2: MNHNY, SVGAGI (reference sequence). Trimming took 2 bases from V and 0 from J, leaving 11 bases between them. CDR3 sequence: CASSYGLSSSYNEQFF. DNA of the CDR3: TGTGCCAGCAGTTACGGACTCTCGAGCTCCTACAATGAGCAGTTCTTC.

J is TRBJ2-2 and V is TRBV7-2, with 10 bases lining up with TRBD2. CDR1 is SGHTA, CDR2 FQGNSA, per germline. V dropped 9 bases and J dropped 3; count of bases not matched to a gene: 1. The CDR3 spans 13 residues. In DNA, the CDR3 is TGTGCCAGAAGCGGGAGGGACACCGGGGAGCTGTTTTTT. Protein sequence: CARSGRDTGELFF. Full variable domain (missing parts from reference TRBV7-2 and TRBJ2-2): GAGVSQSPSNKVTEKGKDVELRCDPISGHTALYWYRQSLGQGLEFLIYFQGNSAPDKSGLPSDRFSAERTGGSVSTLTIQRTQQEDSAVYLCARSGRDTGELFFGEGSRLTVL.

This rearrangement joins TRBV6-1 to TRBJ2-1; 8 bases agree with TRBD2. The CDR3 consists of 14 residues. From germline, CDR1 is MNHNS and CDR2 SASEGT. After removal of 7 bases from V and 5 bases from J, the junction contained 7 bases not matched to a gene. CDR3 DNA sequence: TGTGCCAGCAAACCGGGAGGGAGCGACAATGAGCAGTTCTTC. Amino acids: CASKPGGSDNEQFF.

The gene calls are TRBV2 and TRBJ2-7, with 10 bases fitting TRBD1. Germline V gives CDR1 SNHLY, CDR2 FYNNEI. V lost 3 bases to trimming and J lost 2 bases; unmatched junction nucleotides: 7. The CDR3 length is 16 residues. The CDR3 sequence: CASSEGPGQGTYEQYF. The DNA of the CDR3 is TGTGCCAGCAGTGAGGGGCCGGGACAGGGGACCTACGAGCAGTACTTC.

The CDR3 protein is CASMERNYGYTF. The DNA for the CDR3 is TGTGCCAGCATGGAGAGGAACTATGGCTACACCTTC. The chain recombines TRBV27 with TRBJ1-2; no definite D call. Germline assignment: CDR1 MNHEY and CDR2 SMNVEV (reference sequence). Trimming took off 7 bases at V and 2 bases at J, with 8 bases between the two ends. This CDR3 contains 12 residues.

The chain combines TRBV27 with TRBJ2-2; D is unresolved. The CDR3 runs to 14 residues. V was trimmed by 2 bases and J by 6 bases, leaving 10 bases between them. CDR1 and CDR2 from the germline V gene are MNHEY and SMNVEV (reference sequence). The CDR3 region has the DNA TGTGCCAGCAGTTTACTCTCAACAGCCGGGGAGCTGTTTTTT. Its translation is CASSLLSTAGELFF.